These 30 T cell receptor beta chains share one sample of origin, sequenced in a study of control samples from healthy donors and cancer patients. TCRdb's table, derived via immunoSEQ multiplex PCR, lists solely in-frame clones and lacks some. The sample includes 190,000 or so clones, roughly 93% of them seen just once. Sample: blood. The receptors come from a man between 18 and 35 years old in good health.

The V and J genes are TRBV18 and TRBJ2-7; D is possibly TRBD2 (6 bases). CDR1 is KGHSH, CDR2 LQKENI, per germline. V shed 3 bases and J shed 1 base, with 16 bases lying between them. This CDR3 has 16 residues. CDR3 sequence reads: CASSPLPGLPSYEQYF. The CDR3, as DNA: TGTGCCAGCTCACCCCTTCCGGGACTGCCATCCTACGAGCAGTACTTC.

The V and J genes are TRBV7-2 and TRBJ1-1, with D tentatively TRBD1 (5 bases). Between the trimmed V and J ends, which lost 5 bases and 7 bases, there was a span of 14 bases. The V gene's germline CDR1 is SGHTA and CDR2 FQGNSA. The CDR3 extends over 13 amino acids. CDR3 residues: CASSRDPTGEAFF. Here the CDR3 DNA reads TGTGCCAGCAGCCGGGACCCGACGGGTGAAGCTTTCTTT.

The chain combines TRBV10-3 with TRBJ1-2; D not resolved. Germline V gene sequence: CDR1 ENHRY, CDR2 SYGVKD. The ends were cut back, 0 bases at V and 0 bases at J, with 20 bases in the middle. The CDR3 has 19 amino acids. The CDR3 protein is CAISESVHGRSQANYGYTF. CDR3 DNA sequence: TGTGCCATCAGTGAGTCGGTGCACGGACGATCGCAAGCTAACTATGGCTACACCTTC.

The gene calls are TRBV28 and TRBJ2-6; TRBD1 aligns across 9 bases. The V segment lost 1 base and the J segment 2 bases; nucleotides outside the gene matches: 9. The CDR3 length is 19 residues. The germline gives CDR1 MDHEN, CDR2 SYDVKM. Here the CDR3 DNA reads TGTGCCAGCAGTTTATTGAGAAGGACAGGGGAGACTGGGGCCAACGTCCTGACTTTC. Translated, it gives CASSLLRRTGETGANVLTF. The full variable domain, in which reference TRBV28 and TRBJ2-6 provide the parts outside the CDR3, is DVKVTQSSRYLVKRTGEKVFLECVQDMDHENMFWYRQDPGLGLRLIYFSYDVKMKEKGDIPEGYSVSREKKERFSLILESASTNQTSMYLCASSLLRRTGETGANVLTFGAGSRLTVL.

V is TRBV28 and J is TRBJ1-4, with TRBD1 identical over 9 bases. The CDR3 length is 16 residues. CDR1 is MDHEN and CDR2 is SYDVKM in the germline V gene. After removal of 6 bases from V and 8 bases from J, the junction contained 13 bases not matched to a gene. The CDR3 sequence: CASSDSTGGDREKLFF. The CDR3 DNA reads as TGTGCCAGCAGCGACTCCACAGGGGGCGATCGAGAAAAACTGTTTTTT.

The genes are TRBV5-1 and TRBJ2-7; 9 bases agree with TRBD1. The V segment lost 1 base and the J segment 0 bases; nucleotides outside the gene matches: 2. Germline V lookup: CDR1 SGHRS, CDR2 YFSETQ. The CDR3 runs 15 residues. CDR3 nucleotide sequence: TGCGCCAGCAGCTTGCAACAGGGGGCCTCCTACGAGCAGTACTTC. Amino acid sequence: CASSLQQGASYEQYF.

This clone was recorded once. This rearrangement joins TRBV6-5 to TRBJ2-1; 7 bases fit TRBD2. From germline, CDR1 is MNHEY and CDR2 SVGAGI. Trimming at V came to 7 bases and at J to 2 bases, leaving 8 bases not matched to a gene. The CDR3 has 15 residues. The CDR3 nucleotides read TGTGCCAGCACCAGGTCGCGGGGGACCTACAATGAGCAGTTCTTC. Encoded protein: CASTRSRGTYNEQFF.

The table lists this clone with a count of one. This sequence joins TRBV9 and TRBJ1-6; D is unclear. Germline lookup yields CDR1 SGDLS and CDR2 YYNGEE. The CDR3 spans 16 residues. V dropped 0 bases and J dropped 5 bases, with 12 bases sitting between them. Written as DNA, the CDR3 is TGTGCCAGCAGCGTAGGTCGGAGTGAGAATAATTCACCCCTCCACTTT. Protein: CASSVGRSENNSPLHF.

This clone was counted once. The chain combines TRBV15 with TRBJ2-2; D is unclear. The CDR3 is 14 residues long. The V gene's germline CDR1 is LNHNV and CDR2 YYDKDF (reference sequence). V was shortened by 0 bases and J by 4 bases, with 6 bases between the two germline ends. The CDR3 nucleotides read TGTGCCACCAGCAGAGATTTGGGCACCGGGGAGCTGTTTTTT. Translating it yields CATSRDLGTGELFF.

This chain links TRBV29-1 with TRBJ1-2; 8 bases map to TRBD1. The CDR3 is 13 amino acids. Unmatched junction bases numbered 9, after V lost 7 bases and J lost 5 bases. Germline CDR1 is SQVTM and CDR2 is ANQGSEA. The CDR3 nucleotides are TGCAGCGCTAAAGGACAGGGATGGTATGGCTACACCTTC. This codes for CSAKGQGWYGYTF.

The chain links TRBV2 to TRBJ2-1; 9 nucleotides align to TRBD2. Germline values: CDR1 SNHLY, CDR2 FYNNEI. This CDR3 has 15 residues. V lost 4 bases and J lost 8; bases outside the gene matches: 9. CDR3 sequence: CASSAGGGGIDEQFF. CDR3 bases: TGTGCCAGCAGTGCAGGCGGGGGGGGCATCGATGAGCAGTTCTTC.

The chain couples TRBV18 to TRBJ1-3, with D hard to call. The length of the CDR3 is 15 residues. V dropped 2 bases and J dropped 0 bases, with 8 bases sitting between them. The V gene's germline CDR1 is KGHSH and CDR2 LQKENI. DNA of the CDR3: TGTGCCAGCTCACCAGTGACGAGCTCTGGAAACACCATATATTTT. It codes for CASSPVTSSGNTIYF.

The chain joins TRBV6-5 to TRBJ1-2; D gene uncertain. Germline V gene data show CDR1 as MNHEY and CDR2 as SVGAGI. The CDR3 covers 14 residues. Trimming shortened V by 7 bases and J by 1 base, and 13 bases separated the two germline ends. The CDR3 coding sequence is TGTGCCAGCACGCCCATATGGGGTAACTATGGCTACACCTTC. This translates into CASTPIWGNYGYTF.

This chain uses TRBV6-1 with TRBJ1-6; no reliable D call. Trimming stripped 1 base from V and 4 bases from J, with 17 bases between. CDR3 length: 18 residues. Germline V lookup: CDR1 MNHNS, CDR2 SASEGT. The CDR3 nucleotides read TGTGCCAGCAGTGAAGAAGCAAAGGTTCGGTCTTATAATTCACCCCTCCACTTT. Amino acid sequence: CASSEEAKVRSYNSPLHF.

The chain links TRBV28 to TRBJ1-6, with D perhaps matching TRBD1 (5 bases). Germline assignment: CDR1 MDHEN and CDR2 SYDVKM. The V gene lost 7 bases and the J gene lost 11 bases, with 24 bases spanning the gap. The length of the CDR3 is 16 residues. The CDR3 DNA follows: TGTGCCAGCACCCAGGGATCGGCGGGCCTTTGGGCACCCCTCCACTTT. It translates to CASTQGSAGLWAPLHF.

This clone came up a few times. J is TRBJ1-1 and V is TRBV12-5; D is possibly TRBD1 (5 bases). Germline values: CDR1 LGHNT, CDR2 FRNRAP. CDR3 length: 15 amino acids. V was shortened by 1 base and J by 6 bases, with 15 bases between the two germline ends. The CDR3 nucleotides read TGTGCTAGTGGTTTGGCCGGACAAGCTTCGGCTGAAGCTTTCTTT. Translation gives CASGLAGQASAEAFF.

The rearrangement joins TRBV10-3 to TRBJ2-7; 7 bases agree with TRBD1. Germline V CDR1 and CDR2: ENHRY, SYGVKD. Germline trimming cut 0 bases from V and 4 bases from J; bases unmatched to any gene: 3. The length of the CDR3 is 14 residues. CDR3 region: CAISESGGPYEQYF. CDR3 bases: TGTGCCATCAGTGAGTCAGGGGGCCCGTACGAGCAGTACTTC.

The J gene is TRBJ2-3, the V gene TRBV7-3; D is unclear. The V and J ends lost 5 bases and 4 bases respectively, with 7 bases between them. Germline assignment: CDR1 SGHTA and CDR2 FQGTGA. The CDR3 is 12 residues long. The CDR3 sequence is CASSRGADTQYF. CDR3 DNA sequence: TGTGCCAGCAGCCGTGGCGCAGATACGCAGTATTTT.

The rearrangement uses TRBV18 and TRBJ2-7; D unresolved. V shed 2 bases and J shed 6 bases, with 17 bases lying between them. CDR3 length: 15 amino acids. Germline loops: CDR1 KGHSH, CDR2 LQKENI. The CDR3 sequence is CASSPTGQAISEQYF. CDR3 sequence (DNA): TGTGCCAGCTCACCAACCGGGCAAGCAATATCCGAGCAGTACTTC.

The chain couples TRBV28 to TRBJ1-1; possibly TRBD1 for D (5 bases). V gave up 5 bases and J gave up 10 bases, with 17 bases separating them. Germline V gene data show CDR1 as MDHEN and CDR2 as SYDVKM. The CDR3 extends over 13 amino acids. This CDR3 reads CASSRPLTVLAFF. CDR3 sequence (DNA): TGTGCCAGCAGTCGACCCTTGACAGTGTTAGCTTTCTTT.

V usage is TRBV4-1 and J usage is TRBJ2-3; D is uncertain. V shed 4 bases and J shed 1 base, with 21 bases lying between them. The CDR3 sequence is 18 residues long. Germline V lookup: CDR1 MGHRA, CDR2 YSYEKL. CDR3 nucleotides: TGCGCCAGCAGCCTGCATTCTGCCCCGGGCCTCGGCACAGATACGCAGTATTTT. Amino acid sequence: CASSLHSAPGLGTDTQYF.

J is TRBJ2-1 and V is TRBV28, with 12 nucleotides matching TRBD2. The V gene's germline CDR1 is MDHEN and CDR2 SYDVKM. The junction had 8 bases not matched to a gene; V was cut back by 4 bases and J by 7 bases. The CDR3 totals 16 residues. The CDR3 DNA sequence: TGTGCCAGCAGTTCACTACTAGCGGGGGGCCGGAATGAGCAGTTCTTC. Residues: CASSSLLAGGRNEQFF.

This chain links TRBV12-5 with TRBJ1-1; D remains unclear. Germline CDR1 reads LGHNT; CDR2 reads FRNRAP. This CDR3 is built from 13 residues. Trimming removed 9 bases at V and 3 bases at J, with 14 bases between. CDR3 in amino acids: CASSLDGYTEAFF. CDR3 DNA: TGTGCTAGCAGCTTAGATGGGTACACTGAAGCTTTCTTT. The whole variable domain, filled in from reference TRBV12-5 and TRBJ1-1, reads DARVTQTPRHKVTEMGQEVTMRCQPILGHNTVFWYRQTMMQGLELLAYFRNRAPLDDSGMPKDRFSAEMPDATLATLKIQPSEPRDSAVYFCASSLDGYTEAFFGQGTRLTVV.

This clone came up once. J is TRBJ2-1 and V is TRBV3-1 (or the pseudogene TRBV3-2); a possible D gene is TRBD2 (6 bases). CDR3 size: 13 residues. The germline gives CDR1 LGHDT, CDR2 YNNKEL (reference sequence). The germline V and J ends were trimmed by 7 bases and 6 bases, with 13 bases remaining between them. The CDR3 DNA follows: TGTGCCAGCACCCTAGGGACTTTCAATGAGCAGTTCTTC. This encodes CASTLGTFNEQFF.

The chain carries TRBV24-1 and TRBJ2-1, with 7 bases that match TRBD2. With 4 bases clipped from V and 15 bases from J, the junction kept 11 bases outside the gene matches. The CDR3 length is 13 residues. Per germline, CDR1 KGHDR and CDR2 SFDVKD. As DNA, the CDR3 is TGTGCCACCAGTGACCGTCTTGGGGGGGTAGGGTTCTTC. Translated: CATSDRLGGVGFF.

The V gene is TRBV7-2, the J gene TRBJ2-7, with 7 bases aligning to TRBD2. J gave up 3 bases and V 9 bases, and 11 bases lay outside the gene matches. CDR1 SGHTA and CDR2 FQGNSA come from the germline V gene. The CDR3 length is 14 residues. Written as DNA, the CDR3 is TGTGCCAGTAATCGCGGGGGTTTAGTCTACGAGCAGTACTTC. Protein: CASNRGGLVYEQYF.

V usage is TRBV7-8 and J usage is TRBJ2-5, with D perhaps TRBD1 (6 bases). V lost 5 bases and J lost 5, with 12 bases in between. The CDR3 is 13 residues long. CDR1 is SGHVS, CDR2 FQNEAQ, per germline. The CDR3 here is CASSRRQEETQYF. CDR3 sequence (DNA): TGTGCCAGCAGCAGAAGACAGGAGGAGACCCAGTACTTC.

The chain has TRBV10-3 and TRBJ1-1; weak D call: TRBD1 (5 bases). Germline V CDR1 and CDR2: ENHRY, SYGVKD. This CDR3 comprises 15 residues. V dropped 4 bases and J dropped 3 bases, with 15 bases sitting between them. This chain's CDR3 is CAISAFGGDDTEAFF. Written as DNA, the CDR3 is TGTGCCATCAGTGCCTTTGGGGGTGATGACACTGAAGCTTTCTTT.

The chain has TRBV5-4 and TRBJ2-1; 11 bases match TRBD2. The CDR3 loop spans 17 amino acids. Trimming removed 4 bases from V and 5 bases from J; junction bases left unmatched: 11. CDR1 and CDR2 (germline): SGHNT, YYREEE (reference sequence). For the CDR3, the DNA is TGTGCCAGCAGCCGTGGCCCTGTAGCGGGGGGGCACAATGAGCAGTTCTTC. It specifies CASSRGPVAGGHNEQFF.

This chain connects TRBV13 to TRBJ1-2, with 8 bases that match TRBD1. Trimming cost V 2 bases and J 7 bases; bases outside gene matches: 3. The CDR3 runs 13 residues. Germline V gene data show CDR1 as PRHDT and CDR2 as FYEKMQ (reference sequence). Here the CDR3 DNA reads TGTGCCAGCAGCTTACAGGGGGCTGTTGGCTACACCTTC. It specifies CASSLQGAVGYTF. Looking up the rest from reference TRBV13 and TRBJ1-2 gives the full variable domain: AAGVIQSPRHLIKEKRETATLKCYPIPRHDTVYWYQQGPGQDPQFLISFYEKMQSDKGSIPDRFSAQQFSDYHSELNMSSLELGDSALYFCASSLQGAVGYTFGSGTRLTVV.